Listed here is a single T cell receptor beta chain. Its target is unknown. The CDR3 is 15 amino acids. CDR1 is SQVTM, CDR2 ANQGSEA, per germline. 5'RACE template switching with UMIs produced the TCR beta cDNA. One entry per CDR3 protein, without DNA, is what TCRdb gives after re-calling the 5' RACE reads. With hundreds of thousands of distinct CDR3 sequences in the sample, the ten largest clones hold approximately 3.6%. The record originates from a study of T cells expressing NK-cell markers. In the study overall: All TCR beta repertoires analysed originated from sorted CD3+CD56+NKG2C+, CD3+CD56+NKG2C- and CD3+CD56-NKG2C+ T cells. There were seven HCMV-seropositive donors and one seronegative donor among the eight sequenced.

Study conclusions and caveats: One observes that, in a handful of donors, these clonotypes were also the leading ones within the CD3+CD56-NKG2C+ fraction.

Sequenced: blood T cells: a sorted CD56 or NKG2C T cell subset, CD4+ or CD8+ T cells, or bulk PBMC T cells (not recorded which). The source is a man aged 18 to 30 in good health. The chain joins TRBV29-1 to TRBJ2-2; absent DNA, TCRdb's TRBD1 call cannot be checked. Here the CDR3 reads CSVELGGSDTGELFF.